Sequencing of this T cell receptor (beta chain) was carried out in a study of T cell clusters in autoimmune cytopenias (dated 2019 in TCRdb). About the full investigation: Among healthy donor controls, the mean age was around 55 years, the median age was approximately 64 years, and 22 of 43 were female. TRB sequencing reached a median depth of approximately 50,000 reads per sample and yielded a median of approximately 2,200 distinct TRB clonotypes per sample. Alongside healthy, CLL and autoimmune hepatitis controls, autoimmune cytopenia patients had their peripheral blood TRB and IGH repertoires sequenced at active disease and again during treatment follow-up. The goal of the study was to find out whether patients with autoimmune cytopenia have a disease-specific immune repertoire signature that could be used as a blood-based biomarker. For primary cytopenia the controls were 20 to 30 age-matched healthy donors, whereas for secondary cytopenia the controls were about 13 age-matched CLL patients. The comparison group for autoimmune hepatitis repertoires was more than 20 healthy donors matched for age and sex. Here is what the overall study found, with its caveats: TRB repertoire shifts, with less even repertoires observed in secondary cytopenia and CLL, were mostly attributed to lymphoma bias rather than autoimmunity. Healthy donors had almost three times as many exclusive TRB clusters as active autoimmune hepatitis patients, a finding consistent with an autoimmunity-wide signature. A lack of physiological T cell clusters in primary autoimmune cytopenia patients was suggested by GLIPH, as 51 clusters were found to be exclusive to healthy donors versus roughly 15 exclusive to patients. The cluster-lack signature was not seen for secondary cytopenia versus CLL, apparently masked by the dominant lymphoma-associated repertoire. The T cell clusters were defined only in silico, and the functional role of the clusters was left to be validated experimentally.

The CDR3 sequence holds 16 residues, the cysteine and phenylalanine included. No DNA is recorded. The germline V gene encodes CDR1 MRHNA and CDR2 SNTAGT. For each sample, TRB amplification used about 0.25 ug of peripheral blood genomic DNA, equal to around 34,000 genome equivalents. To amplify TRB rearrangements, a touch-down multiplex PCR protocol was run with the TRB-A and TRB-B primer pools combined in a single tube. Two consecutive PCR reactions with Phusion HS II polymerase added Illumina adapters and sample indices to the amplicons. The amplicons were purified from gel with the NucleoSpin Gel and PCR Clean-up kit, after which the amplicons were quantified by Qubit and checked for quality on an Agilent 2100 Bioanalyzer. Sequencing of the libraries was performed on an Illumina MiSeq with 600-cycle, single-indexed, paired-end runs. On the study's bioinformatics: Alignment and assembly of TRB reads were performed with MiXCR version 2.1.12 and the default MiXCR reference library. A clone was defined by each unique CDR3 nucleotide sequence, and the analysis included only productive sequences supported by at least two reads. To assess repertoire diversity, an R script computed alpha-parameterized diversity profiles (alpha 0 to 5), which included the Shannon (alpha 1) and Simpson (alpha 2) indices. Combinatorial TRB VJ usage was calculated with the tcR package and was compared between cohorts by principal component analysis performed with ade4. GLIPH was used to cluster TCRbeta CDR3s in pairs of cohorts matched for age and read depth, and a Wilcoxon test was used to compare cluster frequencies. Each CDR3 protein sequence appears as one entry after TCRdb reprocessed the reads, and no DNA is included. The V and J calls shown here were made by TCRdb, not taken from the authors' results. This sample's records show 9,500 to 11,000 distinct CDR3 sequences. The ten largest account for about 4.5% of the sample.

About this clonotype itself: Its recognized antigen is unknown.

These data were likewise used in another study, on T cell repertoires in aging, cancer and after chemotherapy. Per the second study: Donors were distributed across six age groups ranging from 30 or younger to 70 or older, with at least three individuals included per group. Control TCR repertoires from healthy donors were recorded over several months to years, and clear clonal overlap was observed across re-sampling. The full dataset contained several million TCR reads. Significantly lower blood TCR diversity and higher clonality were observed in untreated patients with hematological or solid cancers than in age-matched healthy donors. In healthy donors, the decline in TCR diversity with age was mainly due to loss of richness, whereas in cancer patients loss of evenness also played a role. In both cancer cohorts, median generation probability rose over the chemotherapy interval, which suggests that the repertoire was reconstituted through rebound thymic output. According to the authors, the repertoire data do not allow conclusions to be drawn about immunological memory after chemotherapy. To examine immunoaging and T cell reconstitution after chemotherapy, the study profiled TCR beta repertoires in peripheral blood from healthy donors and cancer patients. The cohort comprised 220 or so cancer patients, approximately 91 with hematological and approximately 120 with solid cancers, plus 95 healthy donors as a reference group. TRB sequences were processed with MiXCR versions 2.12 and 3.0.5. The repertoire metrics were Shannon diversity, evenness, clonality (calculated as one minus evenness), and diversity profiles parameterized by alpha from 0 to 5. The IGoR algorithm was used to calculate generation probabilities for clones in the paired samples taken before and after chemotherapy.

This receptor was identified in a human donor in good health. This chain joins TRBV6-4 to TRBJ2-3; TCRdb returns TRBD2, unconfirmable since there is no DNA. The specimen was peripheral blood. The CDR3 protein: CASSDGTSGGADTQYF.